One and the same sample provided the 30 T cell receptor beta chains below, sequenced in a study of T cell repertoires in cytomegalovirus infection (dated by TCRdb to the late 2010s). No antigens are known for them. What this sample's treatment or condition label stands for: in vitro stimulation with specific CMV peptide epitopes to enrich CMV-specific T cells. The instrument was an Illumina HiSeq 1500. TCRdb took the public reads, trimmed them with fastp at Q25, ran MiXCR for clone calling and kept in-frame beta chains. For every CDR3 protein sequence, its rows merge into one entry that carries the most common genes and DNA. Recorded for this sample are fewer than 60,000 distinct CDR3 sequences; roughly a fifth of them occurred a single time. The ten largest clones add up to roughly 78% of the sample. The sample consisted of CD8+ T cells from cultured PBMCs, taken from culture after CMV antigen stimulation. All receptors come from a human donor in good health (CMV status not recorded). Some clones in this sample may be carry-over from other donors' samples.

This clonotype was found many times. V and J are TRBV7-8 and TRBJ2-7; D is possibly TRBD1 or TRBD2 (5 bases each). CDR1 and CDR2 from the germline V gene are SGHVS and FQNEAQ. The length of the CDR3 is 15 residues. Between the trimmed V and J ends, which lost 1 base and 6 bases, there was a span of 16 bases. The CDR3 DNA reads as TGTGCCAGCAGCTTAGAGAGAGGGACGGCTTCCGAGCAGTACTTC. Translated, it gives CASSLERGTASEQYF.

In this sample, this clonotype turned up many times. This chain links TRBV7-2 with TRBJ1-1, with D possibly being TRBD1 (5 bases). V gave up 5 bases and J gave up 5 bases, with 15 bases separating them. CDR3 length equals 14 residues. In germline, CDR1 is SGHTA, CDR2 FQGNSA. The CDR3 DNA reads as TGTGCCAGCAGCCCCTCCGACAGAAGGACTGAAGCTTTCTTT. This sequence encodes CASSPSDRRTEAFF.

This chain uses TRBV2 with TRBJ1-1; D remains unclear. CDR3 length: 14 residues. Trimming removed 5 bases at V and 1 base at J, with 11 bases between. The V gene's germline CDR1 is SNHLY and CDR2 FYNNEI. CDR3 sequence reads: CASSPPRWNTEAFF. DNA of the CDR3: TGTGCCAGCAGTCCACCTAGATGGAACACTGAAGCTTTCTTT.

The CDR3 region has the DNA TGCGCCAGCAGCCAAGATGTAGGCTCCTACGAGCAGTACTTC. Protein sequence: CASSQDVGSYEQYF. The V gene is TRBV4-3, the J gene TRBJ2-7, with D uncertain. Trimming pared 0 bases from V and 0 bases from J, leaving 6 bases between. CDR3 size: 14 residues. CDR1 and CDR2 (germline): LGHNA, YSLEER.

This clonotype was found a few times. V is TRBV7-6 and J is TRBJ2-3; no firm D call. V lost 8 bases to trimming and J lost 4 bases, with 13 bases between them. This CDR3 is 13 amino acids long. Germline values: CDR1 SGHVS, CDR2 FNYEAQ. The CDR3 DNA reads TGTGCCAGCCTTCGGACGATAGCAGATACGCAGTATTTT. Translating it yields CASLRTIADTQYF. Combining the CDR3 with reference TRBV7-6 and TRBJ2-3 gives the whole variable domain GAGVSQSPRYKVTKRGQDVALRCDPISGHVSLYWYRQALGQGPEFLTYFNYEAQQDKSGLPNDRFSAERPEGSISTLTIQRTEQRDSAMYRCASLRTIADTQYFGPGTRLTVL.

This clonotype was counted a few times. This sequence joins TRBV7-6 and TRBJ2-1, with D perhaps matching TRBD1 (6 bases). The CDR3 is 14 amino acids. The germline V gene has CDR1 SGHVS and CDR2 FNYEAQ. Trimming took off 5 bases at V and 2 bases at J, with 10 bases between the two ends. The CDR3: CASSLRDTYNEQFF. CDR3 coding DNA: TGTGCCAGCAGCCTCCGGGACACCTACAATGAGCAGTTCTTC.

J is TRBJ2-1 and V is TRBV4-3, with 11 positions matching TRBD2. After removal of 3 bases from V and 7 bases from J, the junction contained 5 bases not matched to a gene. The CDR3 consists of 15 residues. CDR1 LGHNA and CDR2 YSLEER come from the germline V gene. The CDR3 bases are TGCGCCAGCAGCCAGGGTAGCGGGGGGGGTAATGAGCAGTTCTTC. As protein: CASSQGSGGGNEQFF.

This clonotype occurred a few times. This rearrangement joins TRBV7-9 to TRBJ2-2; weak D call: TRBD1 (6 bases). Germline V CDR1 and CDR2: SEHNR, FQNEAQ (reference sequence). V dropped 5 bases and J dropped 4 bases, with 17 bases sitting between them. The CDR3 sequence is 16 residues long. CDR3 amino acids: CASSLTPGVSTGELFF. For the CDR3, the DNA is TGTGCCAGCAGCCTAACCCCAGGGGTCAGCACCGGGGAGCTGTTTTTT. The whole variable domain, filled in from reference TRBV7-9 and TRBJ2-2, reads DTGVSQNPRHKITKRGQNVTFRCDPISEHNRLYWYRQTLGQGPEFLTYFQNEAQLEKSRLLSDRFSAERPKGSFSTLEIQRTEQGDSAMYLCASSLTPGVSTGELFFGEGSRLTVL.

This chain links TRBV6-2 or TRBV6-3 with TRBJ2-3; a weak D match, TRBD2 (5 bases). The CDR3 covers 14 residues. Germline V gives CDR1 MNHEY, CDR2 SVGEGT. Between the trimmed V and J ends, which lost 4 bases and 3 bases, there was a span of 11 bases. The CDR3 DNA sequence: TGTGCCAGCAGTTGGACTTCGGCAACAGATACGCAGTATTTT. It yields the protein CASSWTSATDTQYF.

This clonotype was observed at least ten times. The J gene is TRBJ2-3, the V gene TRBV7-9; D is perhaps TRBD1 or TRBD2 (5 bases each). V dropped 3 bases and J dropped 5 bases, with 9 bases sitting between them. Germline V gene sequence: CDR1 SEHNR, CDR2 FQNEAQ (reference sequence). The CDR3 runs 13 residues. The CDR3 DNA follows: TGTGCCAGCAGCTTTCTGGGGGAAGATACGCAGTATTTT. Translated, it gives CASSFLGEDTQYF. Variable domain in full (rest from reference TRBV7-9 and TRBJ2-3): DTGVSQNPRHKITKRGQNVTFRCDPISEHNRLYWYRQTLGQGPEFLTYFQNEAQLEKSRLLSDRFSAERPKGSFSTLEIQRTEQGDSAMYLCASSFLGEDTQYFGPGTRLTVL.

Points on this clonotype: At one end, the junction sequence differs from germline, possibly due to a read error. The V and J genes are TRBV14 and TRBJ1-2; D call uncertain. The germline CDR1 and CDR2 sequences are SGHDN and FVKESK. The CDR3 loop spans 15 amino acids. CDR3 sequence (DNA): TGTGCTAGCAGCCAAGCTGGGGAAATGATCTATGGCTACACCTTC. Amino acids: CASSQAGEMIYGYTF.

This clonotype was seen a handful of times. The chain carries TRBV7-8 and TRBJ2-5; D remains unclear. The CDR3 is 19 residues long. Between the trimmed V and J ends, which lost 5 bases and 1 base, there was a span of 26 bases. Germline values: CDR1 SGHVS, CDR2 FQNEAQ. The DNA for the CDR3 is TGTGCCAGCAGCCTAGGATCTTCTAGAAAGACGGGCCTCCAAGAGACCCAGTACTTC. It encodes CASSLGSSRKTGLQETQYF.

The J gene is TRBJ2-5, the V gene TRBV6-1; 7 positions match TRBD1. V gave up 8 bases and J gave up 3 bases; unmatched junction bases: 3. The CDR3 is made up of 12 amino acids. Germline V lookup: CDR1 MNHNS, CDR2 SASEGT. Here the CDR3 DNA reads TGTGCCAGCGGGACAGATAAAGAGACCCAGTACTTC. It yields the protein CASGTDKETQYF.

This clonotype has more than one count but fewer than ten. The chain links TRBV7-2 to TRBJ2-1; D remains ambiguous. Trimming shortened V by 5 bases and J by 0 bases, and 11 bases separated the two germline ends. CDR3 size: 15 residues. Germline assignment: CDR1 SGHTA and CDR2 FQGNSA. The CDR3 DNA reads TGTGCCAGCAGCCCCCTTGCCCTCTCCTACAATGAGCAGTTCTTC. It yields the protein CASSPLALSYNEQFF. Together with reference TRBV7-2 and TRBJ2-1, the CDR3 gives the full variable domain: GAGVSQSPSNKVTEKGKDVELRCDPISGHTALYWYRQSLGQGLEFLIYFQGNSAPDKSGLPSDRFSAERTGGSVSTLTIQRTQQEDSAVYLCASSPLALSYNEQFFGPGTRLTVL.

This clonotype was seen only a few times. The chain employs TRBV12-3 or TRBV12-4 and TRBJ2-7; D may correspond to TRBD1 or TRBD2 (6 bases each). Deletions cut 5 bases from V and 4 bases from J, with 18 bases between. CDR3 size: 15 residues. CDR3 bases: TGTGCCAGCAGTCCAGGGGCTAGCGTTTGGTACGAGCAGTACTTC. Its translation: CASSPGASVWYEQYF.

This clonotype was detected only a few times. The chain combines TRBV27 with TRBJ1-2, with D uncertain. Per germline, CDR1 MNHEY and CDR2 SMNVEV (reference sequence). The CDR3 runs 14 residues. V was shortened by 6 bases and J by 1 base, with 12 bases between the two germline ends. The CDR3 DNA sequence: TGTGCCAGCAGCCCCAACGGATTTAACTATGGCTACACCTTC. It is translated as CASSPNGFNYGYTF.

The chain uses TRBV10-3 and TRBJ2-7, with D maybe TRBD1 (6 bases). CDR3 length: 13 residues. The germline V gene encodes CDR1 ENHRY and CDR2 SYGVKD. Between the trimmed V and J ends, which lost 10 bases and 2 bases, there was a span of 15 bases. CDR3 sequence reads: CATGRQAAYEQYF. DNA of the CDR3: TGTGCCACGGGGAGACAGGCGGCCTACGAGCAGTACTTC.

V gene TRBV27 combines with J gene TRBJ2-7, with 8 bases identical to TRBD2. The CDR3 is 14 amino acids. Losses at the gene ends were 5 bases for V and 3 bases for J; bases not matched to a gene: 6. CDR1 is MNHEY, CDR2 SMNVEV, per germline (reference sequence). As DNA, the CDR3 is TGTGCCAGCAGTCTAAGGACTAGCATCTACGAGCAGTACTTC. This encodes CASSLRTSIYEQYF.

This clonotype was seen at least ten times. The chain links TRBV7-2 to TRBJ1-1; D unclear. The V end was cut by 5 bases, the J end by 3 bases, with 10 bases between. This CDR3 is built from 13 residues. Germline assignment: CDR1 SGHTA and CDR2 FQGNSA. This chain's CDR3 is CASSLRTHTEAFF. Here the CDR3 DNA reads TGTGCCAGCAGCCTCAGGACGCACACTGAAGCTTTCTTT.

This clonotype has just a few counts. J is TRBJ1-5 and V is TRBV7-2, with TRBD1 identical over 10 bases. The CDR3 consists of 15 residues. V gave up 3 bases and J gave up 3 bases; unmatched junction bases: 2. Germline V lookup: CDR1 SGHTA, CDR2 FQGNSA. CDR3 protein: CASSLTGGFNQPQHF. CDR3 bases: TGTGCCAGCAGCTTGACAGGGGGCTTCAATCAGCCCCAGCATTTT.

This clonotype was found a few times. This chain uses TRBV27 with TRBJ1-5; D may be TRBD1 (5 bases). The ends were cut back, 5 bases at V and 2 bases at J, with 13 bases in the middle. The CDR3 runs 15 residues. CDR1 MNHEY and CDR2 SMNVEV come from the germline V gene (reference sequence). For the CDR3, the DNA is TGTGCCAGCAGTCCCCGGGGCCGAGGCAATCAGCCCCAGCATTTT. This encodes CASSPRGRGNQPQHF.

This sequence joins TRBV7-2 and TRBJ2-1; D call uncertain. CDR3 length: 15 residues. The V end was cut by 1 base, the J end by 4 bases, with 11 bases between. Germline V lookup: CDR1 SGHTA, CDR2 FQGNSA. CDR3: CASSLGASQYNEQFF. In DNA form, the CDR3 reads TGTGCCAGCAGCTTAGGAGCGTCACAGTACAATGAGCAGTTCTTC.

The chain links TRBV29-1 to TRBJ1-1, with D unclear. There are 11 residues in the CDR3. Germline V gene data show CDR1 as SQVTM and CDR2 as ANQGSEA. The V end lost 3 bases, the J end lost 7 bases, and 9 bases lay between the germline ends. CDR3: CSVEGRDEAFF. CDR3 in DNA: TGCAGCGTTGAGGGAAGAGATGAAGCTTTCTTT. Full variable domain (rest looked up from reference TRBV29-1 and TRBJ1-1): SAVISQKPSRDICQRGTSLTIQCQVDSQVTMMFWYRQQPGQSLTLIATANQGSEATYESGFVIDKFPISRPNLTFSTLTVSNMSPEDSSIYLCSVEGRDEAFFGQGTRLTVV.

The genes are TRBV7-7 and TRBJ2-1; a possible D gene is TRBD1 (6 bases). V was clipped by 1 base and J by 5 bases, with 6 bases between them. This CDR3 spans 13 amino acids. Germline CDR1 SSHAT, CDR2 FNYEAQ (reference sequence). DNA of the CDR3: TGTGCCAGCAGCTTAGGGACAGACAATGAGCAGTTCTTC. Its translation: CASSLGTDNEQFF.

This clonotype was seen more than once but under ten times. The CDR3 DNA sequence: TGTGCCAGCAGCCACATAAGGGGGCAGGACGGGGAGCTGTTTTTT. It codes for CASSHIRGQDGELFF. The V call is TRBV7-2, the J call TRBJ2-2; the match to TRBD1 covers 7 bases. The V gene end was trimmed by 5 bases and the J gene end by 7 bases; junction bases not matched to a gene: 10. Germline V CDR1 and CDR2: SGHTA, FQGNSA. This CDR3 has 15 residues. The variable domain in full, completed from reference TRBV7-2 and TRBJ2-2, reads GAGVSQSPSNKVTEKGKDVELRCDPISGHTALYWYRQSLGQGLEFLIYFQGNSAPDKSGLPSDRFSAERTGGSVSTLTIQRTQQEDSAVYLCASSHIRGQDGELFFGEGSRLTVL.

This rearrangement joins TRBV27 to TRBJ2-3, with 10 bases matching TRBD2. The V gene's germline CDR1 is MNHEY and CDR2 SMNVEV (reference sequence). J gave up 0 bases and V 2 bases, and 8 bases lay outside the gene matches. This CDR3 is built from 18 residues. DNA of the CDR3: TGTGCCAGCAGTTTACTACCGGGACTAGCGTCAAGCACAGATACGCAGTATTTT. This translates into CASSLLPGLASSTDTQYF.

There are a few counts of this clonotype. This sequence joins TRBV19 and TRBJ1-1, with D tentatively TRBD1 (5 bases). Germline loops: CDR1 LNHDA, CDR2 SQIVND (reference sequence). Trimming removed 3 bases at V and 0 bases at J, with 11 bases between. CDR3 length: 15 residues. CDR3 coding DNA: TGTGCCAGTAGTATTACTGGGACCATGAACACTGAAGCTTTCTTT. It is translated as CASSITGTMNTEAFF. The whole variable domain, remainder taken from reference TRBV19 and TRBJ1-1, is DGGITQSPKYLFRKEGQNVTLSCEQNLNHDAMYWYRQDPGQGLRLIYYSQIVNDFQKGDIAEGYSVSREKKESFPLTVTSAQKNPTAFYLCASSITGTMNTEAFFGQGTRLTVV.

This clonotype appeared a single time. The V gene is TRBV28, the J gene TRBJ1-6; 10 bases are a match to TRBD1. The CDR3 spans 15 residues. V lost 3 bases, J lost 10 bases, and 6 bases stayed unmatched. CDR1 is MDHEN and CDR2 is SYDVKM in the germline V gene. Here the CDR3 DNA reads TGTGCCAGCAGTTTCGGACAGGGGGGAGGATCACCCCTCCACTTT. Translation: CASSFGQGGGSPLHF.

V gene TRBV7-6 combines with J gene TRBJ2-7; 10 positions match TRBD2. CDR3 size: 14 residues. With 2 bases clipped from V and 2 bases from J, the junction kept 0 bases outside the gene matches. From germline, CDR1 is SGHVS and CDR2 FNYEAQ. CDR3 protein: CASSLSGGAYEQYF. The CDR3 DNA follows: TGTGCCAGCAGCTTAAGCGGGGGGGCCTACGAGCAGTACTTC.

This clonotype has only a few counts. The chain has TRBV28 and TRBJ1-3; 10 nucleotides line up with TRBD1. This CDR3 is built from 18 residues. The trim removed 4 bases at V and 4 bases at J, leaving 13 bases unmatched. CDR1 is MDHEN and CDR2 is SYDVKM in the germline V gene. The chain's CDR3 is CASSSLRDRGVPGNTIYF. The CDR3 DNA follows: TGTGCCAGCAGTTCTTTGAGGGACAGGGGCGTTCCGGGAAACACCATATATTTT. The full variable domain, rest sourced from reference TRBV28 and TRBJ1-3, is DVKVTQSSRYLVKRTGEKVFLECVQDMDHENMFWYRQDPGLGLRLIYFSYDVKMKEKGDIPEGYSVSREKKERFSLILESASTNQTSMYLCASSSLRDRGVPGNTIYFGEGSWLTVV.